This T cell receptor beta chain was captured by sequencing in a study of T cells in Graves' hyperthyroidism and ophthalmopathy. The overall study: Peripheral blood specimens were obtained at initial diagnosis, prior to any treatment.

This CDR3 contains 14 residues. V was clipped by 2 bases and J by 2 bases, with 10 bases between them. Germline V gene data show CDR1 as MNHEY and CDR2 as SMNVEV (reference sequence). RNA transcripts provided the source from which TCR beta CDR3 regions were amplified. Using the HTBI primer set, a first-round RT-PCR was run on the TCR CDR3. TCRdb passed the multiplex PCR reads through MiXCR, listing each CDR3 protein once. The data hold around 490,000 distinct CDR3 sequences, with just under 20% observed a single time. A NOSPECS grade of at least 4, a Clinical Activity Score of at least 3 and duration under 3 months were recorded in ophthalmopathy patients.

The chain is built from TRBV27 and TRBJ2-7; no definite D call. The clonotype was recovered from a man in his forties with Graves' ophthalmopathy. The sample comprised blood. The CDR3 region is CASSLNSVTYEQYF. DNA for the CDR3: TGTGCCAGCAGTTTAAACAGTGTGACCTACGAGCAGTACTTC.